This TCR beta chain was retrieved from a study of cytomegalovirus exposure and HLA in healthy donors. Study context: Researchers previously reported finding 90 million to 120 million unique TCR beta sequences from 150 million to 200 million T cells. Study outcomes and limitations: Some TCR beta chains (164 of them) were listed as cytomegalovirus-associated. Previously analyzed data showed that most TCR beta V segments were productive at a frequency of about 90% or about 30%.

About this clone itself: What it recognizes is unknown.

The PCR made use of 60 Vbeta and 13 Jbeta primers. Some clones are missing from TCRdb's copy, which holds only in-frame ones; the method was immunoSEQ multiplex PCR. The sample lists 120,000 or so clones; roughly 80% were seen once. Germline-derived CDR1 and CDR2 are ENHRY and SYGVKD. The CDR3 extends over 16 amino acids. V lost 0 bases to trimming and J lost 0 bases, with 11 bases between them. The J gene is TRBJ1-1, the V gene TRBV10-3, with D unresolved. Sample: PBMCs. This sequence was found in a male donor in good health and CMV-seropositive. This chain's CDR3 is CAISESQSMMNTEAFF. For the CDR3, the DNA is TGTGCCATCAGTGAGTCGCAGTCGATGATGAACACTGAAGCTTTCTTT.